These T cell receptor beta chains were read from a single sample in a study of cytomegalovirus exposure and HLA in healthy donors. Method: immunoSEQ multiplex PCR; TCRdb's copy keeps in-frame clones and lacks some. The data contain around 150,000 clones, roughly three quarters of them seen just once; the ten biggest clones take up roughly 3.6%. The source material was PBMCs. The origin of the receptors is a human donor in good health. Each CDR3 is given with its conserved first and last residue. A D gene is named only where the DNA matches it firmly. Only part of the rows carry a size: once, few, many, or a class if the clone is expanded.

V gene: TRBV19
D gene: .
J gene: TRBJ1-3
clone size: .
CDR3 DNA: TGTGCCAGTAGTATGGGGGGAAACGGAAACACCATATATTTT
CDR3 protein: CASSMGGNGNTIYF

V gene: TRBV6-6
D gene: .
J gene: TRBJ1-1
clone size: .
CDR3 DNA: TGTGCCAGCAGCCGAAACGGGAGGGGATGGGACACTGAAGCTTTCTTT
CDR3 protein: CASSRNGRGWDTEAFF

V gene: TRBV28
D gene: TRBD1
J gene: TRBJ2-7
clone size: .
CDR3 DNA: TGTGCCAGCGGACAGGGGGCGCGAGTCGGGGAGCAGTACTTC
CDR3 protein: CASGQGARVGEQYF

V gene: TRBV28
D gene: .
J gene: TRBJ2-5
clone size: .
CDR3 DNA: TGTGCCAGCAGTTTGACCCCCCGGACACGGATACAAGAGACCCAGTACTTC
CDR3 protein: CASSLTPRTRIQETQYF

V gene: TRBV20-1
D gene: .
J gene: TRBJ2-1
clone size: .
CDR3 DNA: TGCAGTGATGGAGGGAATGAGCAGTTCTTC
CDR3 protein: CSDGGNEQFF

V gene: TRBV5-6
D gene: TRBD2
J gene: TRBJ2-7
clone size: few
CDR3 DNA: TGTGCCAGCAGCTCACGACCGGGGCGGGGGGGTTTGTTGTCCTACGAGCAGTACTTC
CDR3 protein: CASSSRPGRGGLLSYEQYF

V gene: TRBV28
D gene: TRBD2
J gene: TRBJ2-7
clone size: few
CDR3 DNA: TGTGCCAGCAAACACTCGGGGGGCTACGAGCAGTACTTC
CDR3 protein: CASKHSGGYEQYF

V gene: TRBV28
D gene: TRBD1
J gene: TRBJ2-7
clone size: .
CDR3 DNA: TGTGCCAGCAGTATGGCCGACAGGGGGCGCTTCTACGAGCAGTACTTC
CDR3 protein: CASSMADRGRFYEQYF

V gene: TRBV7-8
D gene: .
J gene: TRBJ2-3
clone size: .
CDR3 DNA: TGTGCCAGCAGCTCTGACACGGTCCTCACAGATACGCAGTATTTT
CDR3 protein: CASSSDTVLTDTQYF

V gene: TRBV2
D gene: TRBD1
J gene: TRBJ2-2
clone size: .
CDR3 DNA: TGTGCCAGCAGTGGGCATGACCCTGACAGGGGGCTCACCGGGGAGCTGTTTTTT
CDR3 protein: CASSGHDPDRGLTGELFF

V gene: TRBV6-8
D gene: TRBD2
J gene: TRBJ2-7
clone size: .
CDR3 DNA: TGTGCCAGCAGTTACTCGACGGCGGGAGTGTACTACGAGCAGTACTTC
CDR3 protein: CASSYSTAGVYYEQYF

V gene: TRBV5-1
D gene: TRBD2
J gene: TRBJ2-1
clone size: few
CDR3 DNA: TGCGCCAGCAGCTTTGGGTTGGCTAGCGGGGGGAGGAATGAGCAGTTCTTC
CDR3 protein: CASSFGLASGGRNEQFF

V gene: TRBV27
D gene: TRBD2
J gene: TRBJ2-1
clone size: few
CDR3 DNA: TGTGCCAGCAGGACTCCATATAGCGGGATTCGTAATGAGCAGTTCTTC
CDR3 protein: CASRTPYSGIRNEQFF

V gene: TRBV7-9
D gene: TRBD1
J gene: TRBJ2-1
clone size: few
CDR3 DNA: TGTGCCAGCAGCTCAGGGGGCGAGGGGTTCTTC
CDR3 protein: CASSSGGEGFF

V gene: TRBV5-6
D gene: .
J gene: TRBJ1-3
clone size: .
CDR3 DNA: TGTGCCAGCAGCTCCTTACGGGGAGGAAACACCATATATTTT
CDR3 protein: CASSSLRGGNTIYF

V gene: TRBV7-6
D gene: .
J gene: TRBJ2-7
clone size: .
CDR3 DNA: TGTGCCAGCAGCCCGTCTGCAGGGCCAATATACGAGCAGTACTTC
CDR3 protein: CASSPSAGPIYEQYF

V gene: TRBV5-1
D gene: TRBD2
J gene: TRBJ2-2
clone size: .
CDR3 DNA: TGCGCCAGCCTTCCGGGACTAGCGGGGAAGACCGGGGAGCTGTTTTTT
CDR3 protein: CASLPGLAGKTGELFF

V gene: TRBV13
D gene: TRBD1
J gene: TRBJ1-1
clone size: .
CDR3 DNA: TGTGCCAGCAGCCGCAGGGGGACGAACACTGAAGCTTTCTTT
CDR3 protein: CASSRRGTNTEAFF

V gene: TRBV28
D gene: .
J gene: TRBJ2-7
clone size: .
CDR3 DNA: TGTGCCAGCAGTTTACCAGGACAGCAGGCGCTGACCCGACCCCACGAGCAGTACTTC
CDR3 protein: CASSLPGQQALTRPHEQYF

V gene: TRBV6-5
D gene: .
J gene: TRBJ1-1
clone size: .
CDR3 DNA: TGTGCCAGCGCCCAGGGCTTGAACACTGAAGCTTTCTTT
CDR3 protein: CASAQGLNTEAFF